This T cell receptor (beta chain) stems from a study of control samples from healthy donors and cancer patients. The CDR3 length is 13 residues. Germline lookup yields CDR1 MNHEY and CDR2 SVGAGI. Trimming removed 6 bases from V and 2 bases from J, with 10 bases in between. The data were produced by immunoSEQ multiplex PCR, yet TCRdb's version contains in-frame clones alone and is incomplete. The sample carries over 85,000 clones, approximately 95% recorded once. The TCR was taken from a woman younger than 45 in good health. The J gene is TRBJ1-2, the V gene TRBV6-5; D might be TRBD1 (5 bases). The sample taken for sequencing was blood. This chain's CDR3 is CASRQDGNYGYTF. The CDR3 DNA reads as TGTGCCAGCAGACAGGACGGGAACTATGGCTACACCTTC.